The clone carrying this TCR beta chain was seen more than once but under ten times. Germline V gene lookup returns CDR1 SGHDT and CDR2 YYEEEE. With 0 bases removed from V and 6 bases from J, the gap between germline ends came to 12 bases. This CDR3 comprises 15 residues. This sample is part of a study of cytomegalovirus exposure and HLA in healthy donors. The PCR was carried out with 60 Vbeta primers and 13 Jbeta primers. The protocol was immunoSEQ multiplex PCR, while the TCRdb copy is restricted to in-frame clones and leaves out a portion. The sample has approximately 95,000 clones, 81% seen once. What was sequenced was PBMCs. This clonotype was obtained from a woman in her 70s in good health and CMV-seropositive. The chain employs TRBV5-6 and TRBJ1-4; D not resolved. The CDR3 DNA reads TGTGCCAGCAGCTTGGATTCGGGAATACATGAAAAACTGTTTTTT. Translation: CASSLDSGIHEKLFF.